These 26 T cell receptor beta chains were sequenced from one sample in a study of blood T cell repertoires in COVID-19. The protocol was immunoSEQ multiplex PCR, while the TCRdb copy is restricted to in-frame clones and leaves out a portion. The sample records roughly 200,000 clones, around 90% being singletons. The sample comprised peripheral blood. These TCRs come from a man aged 50-59 years with acute or convalescent COVID-19.

This rearrangement joins TRBV3-1 (or the pseudogene TRBV3-2) to TRBJ1-6; 10 positions agree with TRBD1. The V segment lost 1 base and the J segment 7 bases; nucleotides outside the gene matches: 4. CDR3 length equals 16 residues. CDR1 and CDR2 (germline): LGHDT, YNNKEL (reference sequence). The CDR3 coding sequence is TGTGCCAGCAGCCAAGGGGACAGGGGACAGAATTCACCCCTCCACTTT. This codes for CASSQGDRGQNSPLHF.

As concerns this clone: This sample also contains other DNA sequences that code for the same CDR3. The J gene is TRBJ1-2, the V gene TRBV7-8; 8 nucleotides agree with TRBD1. Germline V gene data show CDR1 as SGHVS and CDR2 as FQNEAQ. The V segment lost 5 bases and the J segment 2 bases; nucleotides outside the gene matches: 4. The CDR3 is 14 residues long. CDR3 nucleotides: TGTGCCAGCAGCCCTCGGACAGGGAACTATGGCTACACCTTC. Its translation: CASSPRTGNYGYTF.

V gene TRBV19 combines with J gene TRBJ2-5, with D maybe TRBD2 (5 bases). This CDR3 has 15 amino acids. The V and J ends lost 4 bases and 0 bases respectively, with 12 bases between them. CDR1 is LNHDA, CDR2 SQIVND, per germline (reference sequence). The CDR3 protein is CASSTTKQYQETQYF. The CDR3 bases are TGTGCCAGTAGTACGACTAAACAGTACCAAGAGACCCAGTACTTC.

The J gene is TRBJ2-2, the V gene TRBV19, with 9 positions matching TRBD1. Germline lookup yields CDR1 LNHDA and CDR2 SQIVND (reference sequence). V lost 1 base to trimming and J lost 6 bases; unmatched junction nucleotides: 9. This CDR3 contains 17 residues. CDR3 nucleotides: TGTGCCAGTAGTATAGCCCCTGGGACAGGGTTCGCCGGGGAGCTGTTTTTT. Its translation: CASSIAPGTGFAGELFF. Supplemented by reference TRBV19 and TRBJ2-2, the full variable domain reads DGGITQSPKYLFRKEGQNVTLSCEQNLNHDAMYWYRQDPGQGLRLIYYSQIVNDFQKGDIAEGYSVSREKKESFPLTVTSAQKNPTAFYLCASSIAPGTGFAGELFFGEGSRLTVL.

This chain links TRBV2 with TRBJ2-3; 9 bases fit TRBD2. This CDR3 region has 14 residues. The trim removed 3 bases at V and 5 bases at J, leaving 3 bases unmatched. Per germline, CDR1 SNHLY and CDR2 FYNNEI. The CDR3 DNA is TGTGCCAGCAGTGACTCTAGCGGGGTAGATACGCAGTATTTT. This codes for CASSDSSGVDTQYF.

This chain links TRBV29-1 with TRBJ2-2; maybe TRBD1 (5 bases). From germline, CDR1 is SQVTM and CDR2 ANQGSEA. The ends were cut back, 5 bases at V and 7 bases at J, with 11 bases in the middle. The CDR3 is 12 amino acids. The CDR3 DNA reads TGCAGCGTTTGGCCAGGGATCGGGGAGCTGTTTTTT. As protein: CSVWPGIGELFF.

This chain links TRBV10-3 with TRBJ1-3, with D unclear. V was trimmed by 11 bases and J by 1 base, leaving 12 bases between them. Germline V lookup: CDR1 ENHRY, CDR2 SYGVKD. This CDR3 is built from 13 residues. CDR3 sequence reads: CASTVASGNTIYF. DNA for the CDR3: TGTGCCTCCACAGTGGCATCTGGAAACACCATATATTTT.

The chain has TRBV7-2 and TRBJ2-7, with 11 bases lining up with TRBD2. Germline-derived CDR1 and CDR2 are SGHTA and FQGNSA. This CDR3 contains 16 residues. J gave up 2 bases and V 1 base, and 4 bases lay outside the gene matches. The CDR3 sequence: CASSLVAGGRTYEQYF. In DNA, the CDR3 is TGTGCCAGCAGCTTAGTAGCGGGAGGGCGGACCTACGAGCAGTACTTC.

In its sample, this clone was seen a few times. The V gene is TRBV6-5, the J gene TRBJ2-4; no clear D. The CDR3 runs 10 residues. Germline V gene sequence: CDR1 MNHEY, CDR2 SVGAGI. V lost 5 bases, J lost 8 bases, and 4 bases lay in between. CDR3 bases: TGTGCCAGCAGTCGGTACATTCAGTACTTC. It encodes CASSRYIQYF.

CDR3 bases: TGTGCCAGCAGTTCGAGCGGGTACTCCTACGAGCAGTACTTC. Protein: CASSSSGYSYEQYF. J is TRBJ2-7 and V is TRBV27; tentatively, D is TRBD2 (6 bases). From germline, CDR1 is MNHEY and CDR2 SMNVEV (reference sequence). Trimming left V 4 bases short and J 0 bases short, with 10 bases between. This CDR3 comprises 14 residues.

The genes are TRBV28 and TRBJ1-2; 9 nucleotides align to TRBD1. Per germline, CDR1 MDHEN and CDR2 SYDVKM. This CDR3 comprises 15 residues. The V segment lost 0 bases and the J segment 6 bases; nucleotides outside the gene matches: 5. The CDR3 is CASSLWDRGPDGYTF. As DNA, the CDR3 is TGTGCCAGCAGTTTATGGGACAGGGGCCCGGATGGCTACACCTTC.

The chain joins TRBV4-1 to TRBJ2-3, with 7 nucleotides matching TRBD1. Germline V gene sequence: CDR1 MGHRA, CDR2 YSYEKL. There are 17 residues in the CDR3. The J segment lost 0 bases and the V segment lost 2 bases, leaving 8 bases of the junction unmatched. CDR3 in DNA: TGCGCCAGCAGCCAAATAGACAGGGCGACTAGCACAGATACGCAGTATTTT. Encoded protein: CASSQIDRATSTDTQYF.

V and J are TRBV6-4 and TRBJ1-4; D remains ambiguous. The CDR3 loop spans 12 amino acids. The V end was cut by 3 bases, the J end by 8 bases, with 7 bases between. CDR1 and CDR2 from the germline V gene are MRHNA and SNTAGT. CDR3 loop: CASSESREKLFF. CDR3 in DNA: TGTGCCAGCAGTGAATCCAGAGAAAAACTGTTTTTT.

The chain has TRBV24-1 and TRBJ2-1, with 9 bases lining up with TRBD2. The germline CDR1 and CDR2 sequences are KGHDR and SFDVKD. This CDR3 is built from 17 residues. Trimming cost V 6 bases and J 2 bases; bases outside gene matches: 10. The CDR3 DNA sequence: TGTGCCACCAGTATCACCCGCGGGAGGGGTGCCTACAATGAGCAGTTCTTC. Translation: CATSITRGRGAYNEQFF.

A note on this clone: Other DNA sequences of this sample code for an identical CDR3. The chain carries TRBV28 and TRBJ1-5, with 8 bases that match TRBD1. CDR1 MDHEN and CDR2 SYDVKM come from the germline V gene. With V trimmed by 5 bases and J by 4 bases, 1 base remained unmatched. This CDR3 is 13 amino acids long. CDR3 nucleotide sequence: TGTGCCAGCAGTCGACAGGGGAATCAGCCCCAGCATTTT. This codes for CASSRQGNQPQHF. The entire variable domain, with the rest obtained from reference TRBV28 and TRBJ1-5, is as follows: DVKVTQSSRYLVKRTGEKVFLECVQDMDHENMFWYRQDPGLGLRLIYFSYDVKMKEKGDIPEGYSVSREKKERFSLILESASTNQTSMYLCASSRQGNQPQHFGDGTRLSIL.

The CDR3 DNA is TGTGCCAGCGGAACAGGGACAGAGACCCAGTACTTC. Protein product: CASGTGTETQYF. This chain links TRBV12-3 or TRBV12-4 with TRBJ2-5; possible D gene TRBD1, 6 bases. This CDR3 has 12 amino acids. The V end was cut by 8 bases, the J end by 4 bases, with 11 bases between.

The CDR3: CASSFLGTSGGEQFF. CDR3 in DNA: TGTGCCAGCAGCTTCCTAGGGACTAGCGGGGGGGAGCAGTTCTTC. V and J are TRBV5-4 and TRBJ2-1; 15 bases match TRBD2. Germline CDR1 is SGHNT and CDR2 is YYREEE (reference sequence). The CDR3 consists of 15 residues. V shed 2 bases, J shed 10 bases, and the junction held 4 bases outside the gene matches.

V usage is TRBV18 and J usage is TRBJ2-4; 7 bases agree with TRBD2. CDR1 is KGHSH and CDR2 is LQKENI in the germline V gene. The CDR3 is made up of 19 amino acids. With 5 bases clipped from V and 1 base from J, the junction kept 17 bases outside the gene matches. In DNA, the CDR3 is TGTGCCAGCTCAAGGGGCCCGGGACTATTGGGTTCCGCCAAAAACATTCAGTACTTC. The encoded protein is CASSRGPGLLGSAKNIQYF.

This sequence joins TRBV24-1 and TRBJ2-1; TRBD2 matches 13 bases. This CDR3 is built from 18 residues. CDR1 KGHDR and CDR2 SFDVKD come from the germline V gene. Trimming at V came to 4 bases and at J to 4 bases, leaving 9 bases not matched to a gene. The DNA for the CDR3 is TGTGCCACCAGTGACCGCCGGACTAGCGGGAGATCGTACAATGAGCAGTTCTTC. Translation: CATSDRRTSGRSYNEQFF.

The chain combines TRBV5-1 with TRBJ1-1; TRBD1 aligns across 9 bases. The CDR3 loop spans 14 amino acids. The J segment lost 7 bases and the V segment lost 4 bases, leaving 8 bases of the junction unmatched. Germline V gives CDR1 SGHRS, CDR2 YFSETQ. The CDR3 nucleotides read TGCGCCAGCAGCGTTGGACAGGGGATAGGTGAAGCTTTCTTT. This encodes CASSVGQGIGEAFF.

J is TRBJ1-5 and V is TRBV10-3, with 10 bases that match TRBD1. The V gene's germline CDR1 is ENHRY and CDR2 SYGVKD. Germline trimming cut 10 bases from V and 4 bases from J; bases unmatched to any gene: 7. This CDR3 has 14 amino acids. The CDR3: CATKPGQGNQPQHF. The DNA for the CDR3 is TGTGCCACCAAGCCGGGACAGGGGAATCAGCCCCAGCATTTT.

The chain employs TRBV5-1 and TRBJ1-3; 9 positions agree with TRBD1. The length of the CDR3 is 16 residues. Germline V CDR1 and CDR2: SGHRS, YFSETQ. The junction had 4 bases not matched to a gene; V was cut back by 0 bases and J by 3 bases. The chain's CDR3 is CASSLGDRVFGNTIYF. CDR3 nucleotides: TGCGCCAGCAGCTTGGGGGACAGGGTTTTTGGAAACACCATATATTTT.

V and J are TRBV10-2 and TRBJ2-7; maybe TRBD1 (6 bases). The CDR3 is 13 residues long. The V end lost 6 bases, the J end lost 6 bases, and 15 bases lay between the germline ends. Germline V lookup: CDR1 WSHSY, CDR2 SAAADI. The CDR3 loop is CASSPLGGPEQYF. The CDR3, as DNA: TGCGCCAGCAGCCCCTTAGGGGGACCCGAGCAGTACTTC.

The chain employs TRBV19 and TRBJ2-7; TRBD2 might be the D (7 bases). Germline V CDR1 and CDR2: LNHDA, SQIVND (reference sequence). This CDR3 is 15 amino acids long. The V end lost 5 bases, the J end lost 0 bases, and 14 bases lay between the germline ends. DNA for the CDR3: TGTGCCAGTAGTCCTCGGGGGGCGGGCTCCTACGAGCAGTACTTC. Amino acids: CASSPRGAGSYEQYF.

V is TRBV19 and J is TRBJ2-6; 7 bases map to TRBD2. Germline V lookup: CDR1 LNHDA, CDR2 SQIVND (reference sequence). There are 15 residues in the CDR3. The V and J ends lost 5 bases and 4 bases, in that order; junction bases with no gene match: 5. CDR3: CASSWEGSGANVLTF. In nucleotides, the CDR3 is TGTGCCAGTAGTTGGGAGGGATCCGGGGCCAACGTCCTGACTTTC.

This rearrangement joins TRBV7-9 to TRBJ2-7; TRBD2 is a possible D gene (5 bases). CDR3 size: 14 residues. The germline V gene has CDR1 SEHNR and CDR2 FQNEAQ (reference sequence). The V and J ends lost 5 bases and 6 bases respectively, with 17 bases between them. The DNA of the CDR3 is TGTGCCAGCAGCCCCCCGGGGTTTGGGCTCGAGCAGTACTTC. As protein: CASSPPGFGLEQYF.